This is a list of T cell receptor beta chains from one sample in a study of cytomegalovirus exposure and HLA in healthy donors. The protocol was immunoSEQ multiplex PCR, while the TCRdb copy is restricted to in-frame clones and leaves out a portion. This table holds 100,000 to 150,000 clones, 80% found once. The sequenced sample consisted of PBMCs. These receptors originate from a female donor in good health and CMV-seronegative. Each CDR3 is given with its conserved first and last residue. D genes are given only for firm matches. Size is stated for part of the rows, as once, few or many counts, or as a class when the clone is expanded.

clone size: -; D gene: -; J gene: TRBJ2-7; CDR3 length: 16; V gene: TRBV28; CDR3 DNA: TGTGCCAGCAGTTTGGAGGGAGACTTGGGTCGCTACGAGCAGTACTTC; CDR3 protein: CASSLEGDLGRYEQYF
clone size: once; D gene: TRBD1; J gene: TRBJ1-2; CDR3 length: 14; V gene: TRBV29-1; CDR3 DNA: TGCAGCGCGTTGAGAGGGACAGGGGACTATGGCTACACCTTC; CDR3 protein: CSALRGTGDYGYTF
clone size: -; D gene: TRBD2; J gene: TRBJ2-7; CDR3 length: 11; V gene: TRBV20-1; CDR3 DNA: TGCAGTGCCGGGAGGGCCTACGAGCAGTACTTC; CDR3 protein: CSAGRAYEQYF
clone size: -; D gene: -; J gene: TRBJ1-1; CDR3 length: 15; V gene: TRBV5-1; CDR3 DNA: TGCGCCAGCAGCTTGGCCGGGGGTTTGGGCACTGAAGCTTTCTTT; CDR3 protein: CASSLAGGLGTEAFF
clone size: -; D gene: TRBD1; J gene: TRBJ2-3; CDR3 length: 13; V gene: TRBV2; CDR3 DNA: TGTGCCACTGGACAGGAAGAAATAGGCACGCAGTATTTT; CDR3 protein: CATGQEEIGTQYF
clone size: -; D gene: -; J gene: TRBJ2-7; CDR3 length: 11; V gene: TRBV5-8; CDR3 DNA: TGTGCCAGCAGCTTGGGGGCGGGAAAGTACTTC; CDR3 protein: CASSLGAGKYF
clone size: -; D gene: TRBD1; J gene: TRBJ1-1; CDR3 length: 15; V gene: TRBV27; CDR3 DNA: TGTGCCAGCAGACTAAACAGGGGATTTAACACTGAAGCTTTCTTT; CDR3 protein: CASRLNRGFNTEAFF
clone size: -; D gene: -; J gene: TRBJ2-2; CDR3 length: 12; V gene: TRBV6-5; CDR3 DNA: TGTGCCAGCAGTAGGAGCACCGGGGAGCTGTTTTTT; CDR3 protein: CASSRSTGELFF
clone size: -; D gene: TRBD1; J gene: TRBJ2-5; CDR3 length: 14; V gene: TRBV11-2; CDR3 DNA: TGTGCCAGCAGCACTCGGACAGGGGTAGAGACCCAGTACTTC; CDR3 protein: CASSTRTGVETQYF
clone size: -; D gene: -; J gene: TRBJ1-2; CDR3 length: 15; V gene: TRBV7-9; CDR3 DNA: TGTGCCAGCAGCTTGGGCAGGGGAGCTAACTATGGCTACACCTTC; CDR3 protein: CASSLGRGANYGYTF
clone size: -; D gene: -; J gene: TRBJ2-2; CDR3 length: 15; V gene: TRBV6-5; CDR3 DNA: TGTGCCAGCAGAGACCCAGGGGCTGGGGTCGGGGAGCTGTTTTTT; CDR3 protein: CASRDPGAGVGELFF
clone size: once; D gene: -; J gene: TRBJ2-6; CDR3 length: 18; V gene: TRBV19; CDR3 DNA: TGTGCCAGTAGTATCCGGGACCCGGGGGTTTCTGGGGCCAACGTCCTGACTTTC; CDR3 protein: CASSIRDPGVSGANVLTF
clone size: -; D gene: -; J gene: TRBJ1-1; CDR3 length: 13; V gene: TRBV29-1; CDR3 DNA: TGCAGCGTTGTTCAAAAACTCACAGGAGAAGCTTTCTTT; CDR3 protein: CSVVQKLTGEAFF
clone size: -; D gene: -; J gene: TRBJ2-7; CDR3 length: 13; V gene: TRBV7-2; CDR3 DNA: TGTGCCAGCAGCTTAGGCGGGGAGAACGAGCAGTACTTC; CDR3 protein: CASSLGGENEQYF
clone size: -; D gene: -; J gene: TRBJ1-6; CDR3 length: 14; V gene: TRBV2; CDR3 DNA: TGTGCCAGCAACCCGATAGGGGATAATTCACCCCTCCACTTT; CDR3 protein: CASNPIGDNSPLHF
clone size: -; D gene: TRBD1; J gene: TRBJ1-5; CDR3 length: 14; V gene: TRBV19; CDR3 DNA: TGTGCCAGTAGTGTCGGGACAGGTGATCAGCCCCAGCATTTT; CDR3 protein: CASSVGTGDQPQHF
clone size: few; D gene: TRBD1; J gene: TRBJ1-2; CDR3 length: 18; V gene: TRBV19; CDR3 DNA: TGTGCCAGTAGCGCTACCAGGGGGCGTCCGTTAAGTAACTATGGCTACACCTTC; CDR3 protein: CASSATRGRPLSNYGYTF
clone size: -; D gene: -; J gene: TRBJ1-5; CDR3 length: 13; V gene: TRBV28; CDR3 DNA: TGTGCCAGCAGTTTTGGCGGAGATCAGCCCCAGCATTTT; CDR3 protein: CASSFGGDQPQHF
clone size: -; D gene: -; J gene: TRBJ1-2; CDR3 length: 15; V gene: TRBV4-1; CDR3 DNA: TGCGCCAGCAGCCAGCAGGCAGGGGTGACCTATGGCTACACCTTC; CDR3 protein: CASSQQAGVTYGYTF
clone size: -; D gene: TRBD2; J gene: TRBJ2-3; CDR3 length: 14; V gene: TRBV14; CDR3 DNA: TGTGCCAGCAGCCTCCGGGACTACACAGATACGCAGTATTTT; CDR3 protein: CASSLRDYTDTQYF
clone size: -; D gene: TRBD1; J gene: TRBJ2-1; CDR3 length: 16; V gene: TRBV5-1; CDR3 DNA: TGCGCCAGCAGCGGTGGGACAGGGAGACCCTACAATGAGCAGTTCTTC; CDR3 protein: CASSGGTGRPYNEQFF
clone size: once; D gene: TRBD2; J gene: TRBJ2-7; CDR3 length: 18; V gene: TRBV13; CDR3 DNA: TGTGCCAGCAGCCTAGCGGGACTAGCGGGGGGACGAACCTACGAGCAGTACTTC; CDR3 protein: CASSLAGLAGGRTYEQYF
clone size: -; D gene: -; J gene: TRBJ2-5; CDR3 length: 14; V gene: TRBV11-1; CDR3 DNA: TGTGCCAGCAGCTTAAACCGAGCGTGGGAGACCCAGTACTTC; CDR3 protein: CASSLNRAWETQYF
clone size: once; D gene: -; J gene: TRBJ2-5; CDR3 length: 14; V gene: TRBV25-1; CDR3 DNA: TGTGCCAGCAGTGAATATTTCAGCCAAGAGACCCAGTACTTC; CDR3 protein: CASSEYFSQETQYF
clone size: once; D gene: TRBD1; J gene: TRBJ1-1; CDR3 length: 17; V gene: TRBV5-1; CDR3 DNA: TGCGCCAGCAGCTCCATCCCGGGACAGTTACTGGGGACTGAAGCTTTCTTT; CDR3 protein: CASSSIPGQLLGTEAFF
clone size: -; D gene: -; J gene: TRBJ1-1; CDR3 length: 14; V gene: TRBV5-6; CDR3 DNA: TGTGCCAGCAGCCTTTTCGACAGGAACACTGAAGCTTTCTTT; CDR3 protein: CASSLFDRNTEAFF
clone size: once; D gene: -; J gene: TRBJ2-3; CDR3 length: 16; V gene: TRBV4-2; CDR3 DNA: TGTGCCAGCAGCCAAGATGGCGGGAAGGGCACAGATACGCAGTATTTT; CDR3 protein: CASSQDGGKGTDTQYF
clone size: -; D gene: -; J gene: TRBJ1-1; CDR3 length: 16; V gene: TRBV5-4; CDR3 DNA: TGTGCCAGCAGCTTCAACTTTAAGTACGCGAACACTGAAGCTTTCTTT; CDR3 protein: CASSFNFKYANTEAFF
clone size: -; D gene: TRBD1; J gene: TRBJ2-2; CDR3 length: 15; V gene: TRBV2; CDR3 DNA: TGTGCCAGCAGGGTCGGGACAGCAAACACCGGGGAGCTGTTTTTT; CDR3 protein: CASRVGTANTGELFF
clone size: -; D gene: TRBD2; J gene: TRBJ2-5; CDR3 length: 15; V gene: TRBV5-4; CDR3 DNA: TGTGCCAGCACCCCCCAACGGGGGGGTAAAGAGACCCAGTACTTC; CDR3 protein: CASTPQRGGKETQYF
clone size: -; D gene: -; J gene: TRBJ1-4; CDR3 length: 14; V gene: TRBV5-1; CDR3 DNA: TGCGCCAGCAGCATACAGGGAGGGGGTGAAAAACTGTTTTTT; CDR3 protein: CASSIQGGGEKLFF
clone size: few; D gene: -; J gene: TRBJ1-1; CDR3 length: 14; V gene: TRBV10-1; CDR3 DNA: TGCGCCAGCAGTCCTCGAGGTCCAAACACTGAAGCTTTCTTT; CDR3 protein: CASSPRGPNTEAFF
clone size: -; D gene: -; J gene: TRBJ2-3; CDR3 length: 15; V gene: TRBV5-4; CDR3 DNA: TGTGCCAGCAGCTTGGGAGGCTGGTACACAGATACGCAGTATTTT; CDR3 protein: CASSLGGWYTDTQYF
clone size: -; D gene: -; J gene: TRBJ2-3; CDR3 length: 17; V gene: TRBV18; CDR3 DNA: TGTGCCAGCTCACCGCCACCTGGACAGCCGCAGGATAATACGCAGTATTTT; CDR3 protein: CASSPPPGQPQDNTQYF
clone size: -; D gene: TRBD1; J gene: TRBJ2-2; CDR3 length: 16; V gene: TRBV15; CDR3 DNA: TGTGCCACCAGCTCCCGGGACAGGGGTGACACCGGGGAGCTGTTTTTT; CDR3 protein: CATSSRDRGDTGELFF
clone size: -; D gene: -; J gene: TRBJ1-6; CDR3 length: 15; V gene: TRBV6-5; CDR3 DNA: TGTGCCAGCAGTTCAGGAGGTTGGGGTGTTTCACCCCTCCACTTT; CDR3 protein: CASSSGGWGVSPLHF
clone size: -; D gene: TRBD1; J gene: TRBJ2-1; CDR3 length: 14; V gene: TRBV6-1; CDR3 DNA: TGTGCCAGCAGTCGGGACAGCTACTACAATGAGCAGTTCTTC; CDR3 protein: CASSRDSYYNEQFF
clone size: -; D gene: -; J gene: TRBJ1-2; CDR3 length: 15; V gene: TRBV6-1; CDR3 DNA: TGTGCCAGCAGGCCCATGGAGGGTTGGGGTTTAGGCTACACCTTC; CDR3 protein: CASRPMEGWGLGYTF
clone size: -; D gene: -; J gene: TRBJ2-1; CDR3 length: 14; V gene: TRBV9; CDR3 DNA: TGTGCCAGCAGCCCGAGGACTGTTATTAATGAGCAGTTCTTC; CDR3 protein: CASSPRTVINEQFF
clone size: few; D gene: TRBD1; J gene: TRBJ2-7; CDR3 length: 16; V gene: TRBV4-1; CDR3 DNA: TGCGCCAGCAGCCAAGATCCCCGGGACAGGGACTACGAGCAGTACTTC; CDR3 protein: CASSQDPRDRDYEQYF
clone size: -; D gene: TRBD2; J gene: TRBJ2-1; CDR3 length: 14; V gene: TRBV27; CDR3 DNA: TGTGCCAGCAGTGGCGGGGGAGCGGCAGATGAGCAGTTCTTC; CDR3 protein: CASSGGGAADEQFF